These 22 T cell receptor beta chains were all obtained from the same sample, sequenced in a study of cytomegalovirus exposure and HLA in healthy donors. PCR amplification relied on 60 Vbeta primers (plus 13 Jbeta primers). Assay used: immunoSEQ multiplex PCR; TCRdb lists only in-frame clones, some missing. The sample contains approximately 120,000 clones, 72% of which appear only once. The sample comprised PBMCs. Receptors originate from a man between 25 and 39 years old in good health and CMV-seronegative.

The gene calls are TRBV7-2 and TRBJ1-5, with D unresolved. Germline V lookup: CDR1 SGHTA, CDR2 FQGNSA. CDR3 length equals 12 residues. The V and J ends lost 6 bases and 5 bases respectively, with 8 bases between them. In nucleotides, the CDR3 is TGTGCCAGCAGTCCCGCGGATCAGCCCCAGCATTTT. It translates to CASSPADQPQHF.

This chain connects TRBV5-5 to TRBJ1-4; 9 positions match TRBD1. CDR1 is SGHKS and CDR2 is YYEKEE in the germline V gene (reference sequence). V dropped 5 bases and J dropped 2; count of bases not matched to a gene: 4. This CDR3 is 15 amino acids long. CDR3 region: CASRLTGGTNEKLFF. DNA of the CDR3: TGTGCCAGCAGATTGACAGGGGGGACTAATGAAAAACTGTTTTTT.

This chain uses TRBV4-3 with TRBJ2-3; D gene ambiguous. There are 15 residues in the CDR3. Germline lookup yields CDR1 LGHNA and CDR2 YSLEER. The V end lost 1 base, the J end lost 0 bases, and 8 bases lay between the germline ends. The CDR3: CASSQVRSSTDTQYF. The CDR3 DNA reads TGCGCCAGCAGCCAAGTGAGGAGTAGCACAGATACGCAGTATTTT.

The chain is built from TRBV7-2 and TRBJ1-5; a weak D match, TRBD1 (5 bases). V was shortened by 1 base and J by 6 bases, with 13 bases between the two germline ends. The CDR3 is 15 residues long. Germline values: CDR1 SGHTA, CDR2 FQGNSA. The CDR3 nucleotides read TGTGCCAGCAGCTTAGAGCCGGGGGTTGGTCAGCCCCAGCATTTT. This gives the protein CASSLEPGVGQPQHF.

This clone was seen a single time. V usage is TRBV6-5 and J usage is TRBJ1-2; D might be TRBD1 (6 bases). The CDR3 has 16 amino acids. V lost 3 bases, J lost 4 bases, and 18 bases lay in between. Germline CDR1 is MNHEY and CDR2 is SVGAGI. CDR3 loop: CASSYFQDRKAYGYTF. Written as DNA, the CDR3 is TGTGCCAGCAGTTATTTCCAGGACAGAAAAGCCTATGGCTACACCTTC.

This clone appeared a single time. V is TRBV4-3 and J is TRBJ1-2; D unresolved. The CDR3 covers 16 residues. Trimming removed 0 bases at V and 10 bases at J, with 21 bases between. Germline CDR1 and CDR2: LGHNA and YSLEER. The chain's CDR3 is CASSQDLISSRQDYTF. The CDR3 DNA reads as TGCGCCAGCAGCCAAGACCTTATATCAAGCAGGCAAGACTACACCTTC.

The V and J genes are TRBV2 and TRBJ1-1; no clear D gene. The CDR3 spans 9 residues. Trimming removed 7 bases at V and 12 bases at J, with 9 bases between. Per germline, CDR1 SNHLY and CDR2 FYNNEI. In DNA form, the CDR3 reads TGTGCCAGCAATTTGTTAACTTTCTTT. Amino acid sequence: CASNLLTFF.

V and J are TRBV5-4 and TRBJ1-1, with D maybe TRBD1 (5 bases). V lost 0 bases to trimming and J lost 5 bases, with 11 bases between them. There are 14 residues in the CDR3. Germline CDR1 reads SGHNT; CDR2 reads YYREEE (reference sequence). Written as DNA, the CDR3 is TGTGCCAGCAGCTTGGAGGGGCCCGGGACTGAAGCTTTCTTT. Protein product: CASSLEGPGTEAFF. The full variable domain, its missing parts supplied by reference TRBV5-4 and TRBJ1-1, is ETGVTQSPTHLIKTRGQQVTLRCSSQSGHNTVSWYQQALGQGPQFIFQYYREEENGRGNFPPRFSGLQFPNYSSELNVNALELDDSALYLCASSLEGPGTEAFFGQGTRLTVV.

The chain combines TRBV6-4 with TRBJ2-3; 8 positions agree with TRBD1. This CDR3 contains 14 residues. Germline CDR1 MRHNA, CDR2 SNTAGT. The trim removed 3 bases at V and 5 bases at J, leaving 4 bases unmatched. The CDR3 DNA reads as TGTGCCAGCAGTGAACAGGGGGGTCTAGATACGCAGTATTTT. Protein: CASSEQGGLDTQYF.

The chain links TRBV9 to TRBJ2-3, with 7 bases matching TRBD1. Germline trimming cut 5 bases from V and 5 bases from J; bases unmatched to any gene: 5. Per germline, CDR1 SGDLS and CDR2 YYNGEE. The CDR3 loop spans 13 amino acids. The CDR3 coding sequence is TGTGCCAGCAGTAGGGACAGAGAAGATACGCAGTATTTT. This translates into CASSRDREDTQYF.

This chain uses TRBV9 with TRBJ2-5, with D possibly TRBD1 on 6 matching bases. Matching the DNA end better, TRBJ2-7 makes the J call doubtful. The CDR3 covers 14 residues. Germline V gives CDR1 SGDLS, CDR2 YYNGEE. CDR3 nucleotide sequence: TGTGCCAGCAGCGCATCACAGGGATCCTACGAGCAGTACTTC. As protein: CASSASQGSYEQYF.

The V and J genes are TRBV11-2 and TRBJ1-1; the D is unclear. This CDR3 contains 11 residues. With 1 base removed from V and 8 bases from J, the gap between germline ends came to 5 bases. CDR1 is SGHAT, CDR2 FQNNGV, per germline. CDR3 residues: CASSLVQEAFF. CDR3 nucleotides: TGTGCCAGCAGCTTAGTCCAGGAAGCTTTCTTT.

J is TRBJ2-3 and V is TRBV15; D ambiguous. The CDR3 runs 12 residues. V lost 1 base and J 7 bases, leaving 6 bases between the germline ends. CDR1 and CDR2 (germline): LNHNV, YYDKDF (reference sequence). DNA for the CDR3: TGTGCCACCAGCAGAGGTCCTAATACGCAGTATTTT. It encodes CATSRGPNTQYF.

This clone was picked up a small number of times. The V gene is TRBV5-1, the J gene TRBJ2-1; D may be TRBD2 (5 bases). Trimming removed 7 bases at V and 9 bases at J, with 23 bases between. CDR1 and CDR2 (germline): SGHRS, YFSETQ. The CDR3 length is 15 residues. The CDR3 region is CASGPPGSSIFEQFF. Here the CDR3 DNA reads TGCGCCAGCGGGCCACCGGGATCGAGCATCTTTGAGCAGTTCTTC. Full variable domain (rest looked up from reference TRBV5-1 and TRBJ2-1): KAGVTQTPRYLIKTRGQQVTLSCSPISGHRSVSWYQQTPGQGLQFLFEYFSETQRNKGNFPGRFSGRQFSNSRSEMNVSTLELGDSALYLCASGPPGSSIFEQFFGPGTRLTVL.

The chain is built from TRBV11-2 and TRBJ1-5; 7 nucleotides match TRBD1. The J segment lost 2 bases and the V segment lost 4 bases, leaving 2 bases of the junction unmatched. The CDR3 is made up of 14 amino acids. Germline V gene lookup returns CDR1 SGHAT and CDR2 FQNNGV. The CDR3: CASSSGQRNQPQHF. CDR3 in DNA: TGTGCCAGCAGCTCGGGACAGCGCAATCAGCCCCAGCATTTT.

V usage is TRBV11-2 and J usage is TRBJ2-1, with D perhaps TRBD1 (6 bases). Germline V gene lookup returns CDR1 SGHAT and CDR2 FQNNGV. The CDR3 is made up of 16 amino acids. V shed 1 base and J shed 2 bases, with 12 bases lying between them. The CDR3 is CASSLVGGATYNEQFF. The CDR3 DNA reads TGTGCCAGCAGCTTAGTTGGGGGCGCCACCTACAATGAGCAGTTCTTC.

The chain uses TRBV29-1 and TRBJ1-1; D call uncertain. V was clipped by 0 bases and J by 10 bases, with 12 bases between them. Germline CDR1 reads SQVTM; CDR2 reads ANQGSEA. CDR3 length equals 12 residues. The CDR3 is CSVEDRSRGAFF. Here the CDR3 DNA reads TGCAGCGTTGAAGATCGTAGCCGTGGAGCTTTCTTT.

This chain uses TRBV18 with TRBJ1-4; 7 nucleotides align to TRBD1. The V gene end was trimmed by 3 bases and the J gene end by 4 bases; junction bases not matched to a gene: 8. The germline V gene has CDR1 KGHSH and CDR2 LQKENI. The CDR3 is 16 residues long. CDR3 coding DNA: TGTGCCAGCTCACCCTCGGTGAGACAGGGTAATGAAAAACTGTTTTTT. The encoded protein is CASSPSVRQGNEKLFF.

This clone was observed a single time. The V gene is TRBV6-5, the J gene TRBJ1-2; 9 bases fit TRBD1. The CDR3 sequence is 14 residues long. V lost 6 bases and J lost 3; bases outside the gene matches: 5. From germline, CDR1 is MNHEY and CDR2 SVGAGI. The CDR3 loop reads CASSQQGAYYGYTF. Written as DNA, the CDR3 is TGTGCCAGCAGCCAACAGGGGGCGTACTATGGCTACACCTTC.

The V gene is TRBV6-5, the J gene TRBJ1-1; TRBD1 aligns across 7 bases. Germline V gene data show CDR1 as MNHEY and CDR2 as SVGAGI. With V trimmed by 6 bases and J by 3 bases, 10 bases remained unmatched. CDR3 length: 15 residues. The CDR3 region is CASSRDSSMDTEAFF. Written as DNA, the CDR3 is TGTGCCAGCAGCCGGGACAGTTCTATGGACACTGAAGCTTTCTTT.

Regarding this clone: A read error may produce the germline difference seen at one junction end. This rearrangement joins TRBV5-1 to TRBJ1-6; D might be TRBD1 (6 bases). The CDR3 runs 14 residues. Germline lookup yields CDR1 SGHRS and CDR2 YFSETQ. The CDR3 loop reads CASSADSPDSSLHF. In DNA, the CDR3 is TGCGCCAGCAGCGCGGACAGCCCGGATTCATCCCTCCACTTT. The full variable domain, rest sourced from reference TRBV5-1 and TRBJ1-6, is KAGVTQTPRYLIKTRGQQVTLSCSPISGHRSVSWYQQTPGQGLQFLFEYFSETQRNKGNFPGRFSGRQFSNSRSEMNVSTLELGDSALYLCASSADSPDSSLHFGNGTRLTVT.

The V and J genes are TRBV28 and TRBJ1-2; 8 bases line up with TRBD1. CDR1 and CDR2 (germline): MDHEN, SYDVKM. The CDR3 spans 14 residues. The trim removed 5 bases at V and 2 bases at J, leaving 4 bases unmatched. DNA for the CDR3: TGTGCCAGCAGTCGACAGGGGTACAACTATGGCTACACCTTC. Protein: CASSRQGYNYGYTF.